This T cell receptor beta chain was documented in a study of T cells in Graves' hyperthyroidism and ophthalmopathy. As for the study in general: Peripheral blood was drawn at first diagnosis, prior to all treatment.

As for this clonotype: Antigen specificity is unknown. This clone may be a read error of a much larger clone one base away.

The CDR3 is 15 residues long. Germline CDR1 reads DFQATT; CDR2 reads SNEGSKA (reference sequence). The V segment lost 7 bases and the J segment 8 bases; nucleotides outside the gene matches: 14. Researchers amplified the TCR beta CDR3 regions from RNA transcripts. TCR CDR3 underwent first-round RT-PCR with the HTBI primer set. TCRdb re-derived calls from the multiplex PCR reads in MiXCR, one entry per CDR3 protein. The table includes around 300,000 distinct CDR3 sequences, about an eighth detected once. Patients showing uncontrolled infection, other autoimmune disease, pregnancy or lactation were ineligible. Clinical symptoms, serum thyroxine, TRAb, thyroid ultrasound and orbital computed tomography established diagnosis. Study results and caveats: Ophthalmopathy was predicted by the model a median of 6.5 months ahead of onset.

The receptor was derived from a woman aged 25-40 years with Graves' hyperthyroidism that later progressed to Graves' ophthalmopathy. The specimen sequenced was blood. The chain couples TRBV20-1 to TRBJ2-1; 10 nucleotides match TRBD2. CDR3 in DNA: TGCAGTGTTACCCAGCGGGAGGGCCTAGGGTATGAGCAGTTCTTC. The encoded protein is CSVTQREGLGYEQFF.